One T cell receptor beta chain is described in this entry. The data were taken from a study of blood T cell repertoires in COVID-19. The V gene's germline CDR1 is SGHKS and CDR2 YYEKEE (reference sequence). With 0 bases removed from V and 9 bases from J, the gap between germline ends came to 11 bases. This CDR3 has 13 amino acids. Per the original methods: Amplified reference gene primers provided the basis for estimating nucleated cell counts. The assay was immunoSEQ multiplex PCR, and TCRdb's table has in-frame clones only and misses some. V and J calls and clone size follow that table, whereas D and trimming were derived from the DNA. In the table there are nearly 110,000 clones, 60% to 85% of which are singletons.

Sequencing input: peripheral blood. The chain recombines TRBV5-5 with TRBJ2-3; the D gene is possibly TRBD2 (5 bases). This TCR came from a man aged 70-80 years with acute or convalescent COVID-19. As DNA, the CDR3 is TGTGCCAGCAGCTTGGAGCGGCAGATAACGCAGTATTTT. Protein product: CASSLERQITQYF. Based on the CDR3 plus reference TRBV5-5 and TRBJ2-3, the full variable domain is DAGVTQSPTHLIKTRGQQVTLRCSPISGHKSVSWYQQVLGQGPQFIFQYYEKEERGRGNFPDRFSARQFPNYSSELNVNALLLGDSALYLCASSLERQITQYFGPGTRLTVL.